The 26 T cell receptor beta chains below were found in one sample sequenced in a study of identical twins. Via MiXCR, TCRdb re-called the 5' RACE reads, giving one row per CDR3 protein. The table shows hundreds of thousands of distinct CDR3 sequences, with roughly 12% occurring only once. The data also belong to a second study, concerning yellow fever vaccine responses in identical twins.

Material: PBMCs. These receptors were taken from a woman aged 18-29 years in good health.

V usage is TRBV24-1 and J usage is TRBJ2-2; possibly TRBD1 for D (6 bases). The CDR3 has 16 residues. Germline V gene lookup returns CDR1 KGHDR and CDR2 SFDVKD. The V end was cut by 2 bases, the J end by 0 bases, with 9 bases between. CDR3 sequence (DNA): TGTGCCACCAGTGATTCAGGGACATCGAACACCGGGGAGCTGTTTTTT. This sequence encodes CATSDSGTSNTGELFF.

The chain couples TRBV29-1 to TRBJ2-6; perhaps TRBD2 as D (5 bases). The V gene's germline CDR1 is SQVTM and CDR2 ANQGSEA. This CDR3 has 15 residues. V was trimmed by 3 bases and J by 0 bases, leaving 9 bases between them. The CDR3 nucleotides are TGCAGCGTTGAGGACTCCGGCTCTGGGGCCAACGTCCTGACTTTC. Translating it yields CSVEDSGSGANVLTF.

This clonotype has only a few counts. V usage is TRBV27 and J usage is TRBJ2-1, with 9 bases fitting TRBD2. The germline CDR1 and CDR2 sequences are MNHEY and SMNVEV (reference sequence). J gave up 5 bases and V 1 base, and 9 bases lay outside the gene matches. The CDR3 sequence is 17 residues long. The CDR3 nucleotides are TGTGCCAGCAGTTTATTGGGCAGTAGCGGGGGAGACAATGAGCAGTTCTTC. Translating gives CASSLLGSSGGDNEQFF.

The chain is built from TRBV20-1 and TRBJ2-1, with 11 bases aligning to TRBD2. Germline-derived CDR1 and CDR2 are DFQATT and SNEGSKA (reference sequence). The CDR3 sequence is 14 residues long. V lost 1 base, J lost 6 bases, and 2 bases stayed unmatched. CDR3 sequence: CSARGLAGPNEQFF. As DNA, the CDR3 is TGCAGTGCTAGAGGACTAGCGGGGCCCAATGAGCAGTTCTTC.

The chain employs TRBV4-2 and TRBJ1-5, with a tentative D call TRBD1 (5 bases). This CDR3 is 21 amino acids long. V lost 0 bases and J 0 bases, leaving 24 bases between the germline ends. From germline, CDR1 is LGHNA and CDR2 YNFKEQ. The CDR3, as DNA: TGTGCCAGCAGCCAAGATCCAGCTGGCGCAGGGTGGGACTATAGCAATCAGCCCCAGCATTTT. Translating gives CASSQDPAGAGWDYSNQPQHF.

Many counts were recorded for this clonotype. This chain joins TRBV5-1 and TRBJ1-1, with D unclear. The germline V gene encodes CDR1 SGHRS and CDR2 YFSETQ. The length of the CDR3 is 15 residues. With 4 bases removed from V and 0 bases from J, the gap between germline ends came to 13 bases. CDR3 coding DNA: TGCGCCAGCAGCGGGCGGGGTGCCATGAACACTGAAGCTTTCTTT. As protein: CASSGRGAMNTEAFF.

This clonotype was detected a few times. The chain combines TRBV28 with TRBJ2-1, with 8 bases matching TRBD1. Trimming at V came to 4 bases and at J to 6 bases, leaving 11 bases not matched to a gene. Germline V gene data show CDR1 as MDHEN and CDR2 as SYDVKM. The length of the CDR3 is 16 residues. CDR3 nucleotide sequence: TGTGCCAGCAGTTCGACGACAGGGGTGGTTTTCAATGAGCAGTTCTTC. Translation gives CASSSTTGVVFNEQFF.

The chain carries TRBV15 and TRBJ2-7; D not certain. Trimming left V 1 base short and J 4 bases short, with 5 bases between. Germline loops: CDR1 LNHNV, CDR2 YYDKDF (reference sequence). The CDR3 extends over 12 amino acids. Here the CDR3 DNA reads TGTGCCACCAGCAGAGGAGGATACGAGCAGTACGTC. This codes for CATSRGGYEQYV.

This clonotype was counted many times. This rearrangement joins TRBV24-1 to TRBJ2-5; 9 positions match TRBD1. Germline loops: CDR1 KGHDR, CDR2 SFDVKD. Germline trimming cut 7 bases from V and 2 bases from J; bases unmatched to any gene: 1. The CDR3 loop spans 13 amino acids. The CDR3 loop is CATSGQGQETQYF. Written as DNA, the CDR3 is TGTGCCACCAGCGGACAGGGGCAAGAGACCCAGTACTTC.

This sequence joins TRBV6-5 and TRBJ2-5, with D tentatively TRBD2 (5 bases). V was trimmed by 3 bases and J by 3 bases, leaving 14 bases between them. The germline gives CDR1 MNHEY, CDR2 SVGAGI. The CDR3 consists of 15 residues. The DNA for the CDR3 is TGTGCCAGCAGTTATTCCGGGAACAGTAAAGAGACCCAGTACTTC. Protein product: CASSYSGNSKETQYF.

There are a few counts of this clonotype. The CDR3 coding sequence is TGTGCCAGCAGCGCGACGGTGAGCGGAACTTTCACAGATACGCAGTATTTT. This translates into CASSATVSGTFTDTQYF. The chain couples TRBV9 to TRBJ2-3; possible D gene TRBD2, 5 bases. The CDR3 totals 17 residues. Germline lookup yields CDR1 SGDLS and CDR2 YYNGEE. Trimming removed 3 bases from V and 2 bases from J, with 19 bases in between.

The chain carries TRBV28 and TRBJ2-5; 7 bases fit TRBD2. Per germline, CDR1 MDHEN and CDR2 SYDVKM. This CDR3 spans 13 amino acids. With 8 bases clipped from V and 1 base from J, the junction kept 4 bases outside the gene matches. CDR3 amino acids: CASVGGTQETQYF. The CDR3 DNA sequence: TGTGCCAGCGTGGGGGGGACCCAAGAGACCCAGTACTTC.

The chain is built from TRBV12-3 or TRBV12-4 and TRBJ2-3; TRBD2 matches 7 bases. V lost 5 bases and J lost 0; bases outside the gene matches: 5. The CDR3 runs to 15 residues. The CDR3 DNA sequence: TGTGCCAGCAGTGGAGCGGGATTTAGCACAGATACGCAGTATTTT. Translating it yields CASSGAGFSTDTQYF.

This clonotype appeared a few times. The rearrangement links TRBV12-3 or TRBV12-4 to TRBJ2-7; D is unresolved. The germline V and J ends were trimmed by 5 bases and 6 bases, with 14 bases remaining between them. CDR3 length: 13 residues. CDR3 loop: CASSGRAPAEQYF. DNA of the CDR3: TGTGCCAGCAGTGGCCGGGCCCCGGCCGAGCAGTACTTC.

CDR3 in DNA: TGTGCCAGCAGTTACGAACCCGTCGGGACAGGGGTCACCGGGGAGCTGTTTTTT. This codes for CASSYEPVGTGVTGELFF. The chain joins TRBV6-5 to TRBJ2-2; 10 nucleotides agree with TRBD1. Germline CDR1 is MNHEY and CDR2 is SVGAGI. The trim removed 2 bases at V and 4 bases at J, leaving 10 bases unmatched. CDR3 length: 18 amino acids.

This clonotype was counted at least ten times. The J gene is TRBJ2-7, the V gene TRBV28; D uncertain. Germline assignment: CDR1 MDHEN and CDR2 SYDVKM. The V end lost 2 bases, the J end lost 8 bases, and 7 bases lay between the germline ends. The CDR3 consists of 11 residues. The DNA of the CDR3 is TGTGCCAGCAGTTTAATCGGACAGCAGTACTTC. This codes for CASSLIGQQYF.

The chain couples TRBV6-4 to TRBJ2-1; a weak D match, TRBD2 (6 bases). The CDR3 extends over 14 amino acids. V was clipped by 0 bases and J by 8 bases, with 11 bases between them. Germline V gene lookup returns CDR1 MRHNA and CDR2 SNTAGT. Written as DNA, the CDR3 is TGTGCCAGCAGTGACTCACGCGGGGCCCATGAGCAGTTCTTC. This encodes CASSDSRGAHEQFF.

This clonotype appeared many times. The V call is TRBV4-1, the J call TRBJ2-1, with TRBD2 matching 11 bases. V dropped 1 base and J dropped 4; count of bases not matched to a gene: 12. Germline CDR1 and CDR2: MGHRA and YSYEKL. The CDR3 spans 19 residues. The CDR3 reads CASSQVRGGGTSGYNEQFF. DNA of the CDR3: TGCGCCAGCAGCCAAGTCAGGGGTGGCGGGACTAGCGGATACAATGAGCAGTTCTTC.

This clonotype was counted only a few times. The V gene is TRBV10-1, the J gene TRBJ2-3; TRBD2 aligns across 7 bases. V lost 3 bases, J lost 11 bases, and 11 bases stayed unmatched. The CDR3 consists of 14 residues. The germline V gene has CDR1 WNHNN and CDR2 SYGVQD (reference sequence). The CDR3 DNA follows: TGCGCCAGCAGTGAAGACCTAGCGGCCTTGGGGCAGTATTTT. Its translation: CASSEDLAALGQYF.

Regarding this clonotype: Because it lacks the conserved phenylalanine or tryptophan at the end, this CDR3 is likely a read error. The rearrangement links TRBV15 to TRBJ2-5; D is perhaps TRBD2 (6 bases). The CDR3 spans 13 residues. Trimming took 3 bases from V and 4 from J, leaving 9 bases between them. In germline, CDR1 is LNHNV, CDR2 YYDKDF (reference sequence). The CDR3 coding sequence is TGTGCCACCAGCAGCGTCGGGGGAGAGACCCAGTACTAC. Protein product: CATSSVGGETQYY.

This clonotype was seen more than once but under ten times. The chain links TRBV24-1 to TRBJ1-2, with 7 bases that match TRBD1. The CDR3 has 13 residues. Unmatched junction bases numbered 6, after V lost 7 bases and J lost 5 bases. Germline V CDR1 and CDR2: KGHDR, SFDVKD. In DNA, the CDR3 is TGTGCCACCAGCGCGACAGGGACATATGGCTACACCTTC. Protein: CATSATGTYGYTF.

This clonotype has at least ten counts. The V and J genes are TRBV5-1 and TRBJ1-1, with a tentative D call TRBD1 (5 bases). The V end lost 0 bases, the J end lost 6 bases, and 9 bases lay between the germline ends. Germline CDR1 reads SGHRS; CDR2 reads YFSETQ. CDR3 size: 13 residues. The CDR3 sequence: CASSLAGRAEAFF. The CDR3, as DNA: TGCGCCAGCAGCTTGGCGGGCAGGGCTGAAGCTTTCTTT.

A few counts support this clonotype. This sequence joins TRBV15 and TRBJ1-1, with TRBD1 identical over 8 bases. CDR1 and CDR2 from the germline V gene are LNHNV and YYDKDF (reference sequence). Germline trimming cut 2 bases from V and 4 bases from J; bases unmatched to any gene: 0. The CDR3 covers 13 residues. This CDR3 is CATSRQGATEAFF. The CDR3 DNA is TGTGCCACCAGCAGACAGGGGGCCACTGAAGCTTTCTTT. The full variable domain, with the rest looked up from reference TRBV15 and TRBJ1-1, is DAMVIQNPRYQVTQFGKPVTLSCSQTLNHNVMYWYQQKSSQAPKLLFHYYDKDFNNEADTPDNFQSRRPNTSFCFLDIRSPGLGDTAMYLCATSRQGATEAFFGQGTRLTVV.

A few counts support this clonotype. J is TRBJ2-7 and V is TRBV18, with unresolved D. The V end was cut by 6 bases, the J end by 0 bases, with 9 bases between. CDR1 KGHSH and CDR2 LQKENI come from the germline V gene. The CDR3 runs 13 residues. Here the CDR3 reads CASSVQSSYEQYF. Here the CDR3 DNA reads TGTGCCAGCTCCGTCCAGAGCTCCTACGAGCAGTACTTC.

This clonotype was detected only a few times. The J gene is TRBJ1-1, the V gene TRBV25-1; TRBD1 matches 7 bases. V was pared by 1 base and J by 3 bases, with 8 bases of the junction left unmatched. This CDR3 region has 16 residues. The germline V gene has CDR1 MGHDK and CDR2 SYGVNS. CDR3 in DNA: TGTGCCAGCAGTGAATCCCCGACAGGGCCGCACACTGAAGCTTTCTTT. This codes for CASSESPTGPHTEAFF.

The chain uses TRBV13 and TRBJ2-1; 12 bases agree with TRBD2. J was trimmed by 0 bases and V by 5 bases; bases with no gene match: 8. The CDR3 sequence is 18 residues long. Germline CDR1 PRHDT, CDR2 FYEKMQ (reference sequence). CDR3 in DNA: TGTGCCAGCAGCACCCGACTAGCGGGGGCATCCTCCTACAATGAGCAGTTCTTC. Translating it yields CASSTRLAGASSYNEQFF.